The 10 T cell receptor beta chains reported below all come from one sample, sequenced in a study of blood T cell repertoires in COVID-19. Sequencing was performed with immunoSEQ multiplex PCR; in TCRdb, only in-frame clones are kept and a portion is missing. The table lists about 280,000 clones, 88% of them singletons. Sequenced: PBMCs or T cells enriched from blood (not recorded which). The receptors originated from a woman aged 25 to 39 who had recovered from COVID-19.

This chain uses TRBV9 with TRBJ1-1, with D uncertain. Germline lookup yields CDR1 SGDLS and CDR2 YYNGEE. The V and J ends lost 1 base and 1 base respectively, with 11 bases between them. This CDR3 has 15 residues. The chain's CDR3 is CASSVMAEKNTEAFF. CDR3 bases: TGTGCCAGCAGCGTAATGGCAGAAAAGAACACTGAAGCTTTCTTT. The whole variable domain, remainder taken from reference TRBV9 and TRBJ1-1, is DSGVTQTPKHLITATGQRVTLRCSPRSGDLSVYWYQQSLDQGLQFLIQYYNGEERAKGNILERFSAQQFPDLHSELNLSSLELGDSALYFCASSVMAEKNTEAFFGQGTRLTVV.

The genes are TRBV28 and TRBJ2-3; 10 nucleotides line up with TRBD2. The CDR3 totals 15 residues. V lost 2 bases, J lost 6 bases, and 5 bases stayed unmatched. CDR1 MDHEN and CDR2 SYDVKM come from the germline V gene. CDR3 DNA sequence: TGTGCCAGCAGTTTAAGCGGGGGGGTTCCCGATACGCAGTATTTT. This gives the protein CASSLSGGVPDTQYF. Using reference TRBV28 and TRBJ2-3 for the parts outside the CDR3, the full variable domain is DVKVTQSSRYLVKRTGEKVFLECVQDMDHENMFWYRQDPGLGLRLIYFSYDVKMKEKGDIPEGYSVSREKKERFSLILESASTNQTSMYLCASSLSGGVPDTQYFGPGTRLTVL.

The chain uses TRBV28 and TRBJ2-7; D gene ambiguous. Per germline, CDR1 MDHEN and CDR2 SYDVKM. V was trimmed by 5 bases and J by 2 bases, leaving 4 bases between them. The CDR3 runs 11 residues. The CDR3 loop is CASSVAYEQYF. In DNA form, the CDR3 reads TGTGCCAGCAGTGTCGCCTACGAGCAGTACTTC.

This chain connects TRBV19 to TRBJ1-4, with 9 bases lining up with TRBD1. V trimming: 5 bases; J trimming: 4 bases; junction bases outside the gene matches: 8. The CDR3 is 16 amino acids. Germline CDR1 is LNHDA and CDR2 is SQIVND (reference sequence). DNA for the CDR3: TGTGCCAGTAGTCCACGAGGGACAGGGATTAATGAAAAACTGTTTTTT. Its translation: CASSPRGTGINEKLFF.

This chain joins TRBV13 and TRBJ2-2, with 10 bases that match TRBD1. This CDR3 spans 18 amino acids. Germline V CDR1 and CDR2: PRHDT, FYEKMQ (reference sequence). The V gene end was trimmed by 0 bases and the J gene end by 1 base; junction bases not matched to a gene: 5. The CDR3 is CASSLGHGTGENTGELFF. The CDR3 DNA is TGTGCCAGCAGCTTAGGACACGGGACAGGGGAGAACACCGGGGAGCTGTTTTTT.

A single count supports this clone. The chain recombines TRBV11-2 with TRBJ2-1, with 7 bases fitting TRBD1. The CDR3 length is 17 residues. V lost 6 bases to trimming and J lost 5 bases; unmatched junction nucleotides: 16. The germline CDR1 and CDR2 sequences are SGHAT and FQNNGV. CDR3 bases: TGTGCCAGCAGATTTCGTTCAGGGGGTAGTGGGAACAATGAGCAGTTCTTC. Amino acids: CASRFRSGGSGNNEQFF.

The V call is TRBV28, the J call TRBJ1-6, with 7 bases fitting TRBD1. The CDR3 is 16 residues long. Germline CDR1 MDHEN, CDR2 SYDVKM. The V gene end was trimmed by 7 bases and the J gene end by 12 bases; junction bases not matched to a gene: 18. The CDR3: CASTPRTGVLSKPLHF. CDR3 in DNA: TGTGCCAGCACCCCTCGGACAGGCGTCCTTTCTAAACCCCTCCACTTT.

There are a few counts of this clone. V and J are TRBV7-3 and TRBJ2-6, with D possibly TRBD2 on 7 matching bases. V was trimmed by 2 bases and J by 0 bases, leaving 20 bases between them. The CDR3 covers 20 residues. Germline V gene lookup returns CDR1 SGHTA and CDR2 FQGTGA. CDR3 amino acids: CASSLRILGGPVSGANVLTF. CDR3 sequence (DNA): TGTGCCAGCAGCTTACGAATCTTGGGGGGGCCTGTCTCTGGGGCCAACGTCCTGACTTTC.

This clone was seen more than once but under ten times. The chain is built from TRBV10-1 and TRBJ1-1; 8 nucleotides line up with TRBD1. After removal of 5 bases from V and 7 bases from J, the junction contained 15 bases not matched to a gene. Germline loops: CDR1 WNHNN, CDR2 SYGVQD (reference sequence). The CDR3 loop spans 16 amino acids. Here the CDR3 reads CASSSSPDRGSFEAFF. The CDR3 DNA reads as TGCGCCAGCAGTTCCTCCCCAGACAGGGGCTCGTTTGAAGCTTTCTTT.

The chain joins TRBV6-4 to TRBJ1-4, with 9 positions matching TRBD1. Germline V gene sequence: CDR1 MRHNA, CDR2 SNTAGT. V was clipped by 5 bases and J by 5 bases; unmatched bases: 12. The CDR3 spans 17 residues. CDR3 bases: TGTGCCAGCAGTCTAGACAGGGGGGACTTAACGAATGAAAAACTGTTTTTT. This translates into CASSLDRGDLTNEKLFF.